This entry is about one T cell receptor beta chain. Its antigen is still unknown. 5'RACE template switching with UMIs generated TCR beta cDNA. From the 5' RACE reads, TCRdb lists one entry per CDR3 protein and no DNA. The listing records more than 250,000 distinct CDR3 sequences. The source of the sample is a study of T cells expressing NK-cell markers. The wider study: Sequenced donors, eight in total, included seven who were HCMV-seropositive and one who was seronegative. Points from the study as a whole: Dominant NKG2C+ clonotype frequencies of roughly 1.0-8% of CD8+ T cells were measured in six or seven donors.

From germline, CDR1 is SGDLS and CDR2 YYNGEE. CDR3 size: 15 residues. Sequencing was done on a sample of blood T cells: a sorted CD56 or NKG2C T cell subset, CD4+ or CD8+ T cells, or bulk PBMC T cells (not recorded which). The rearrangement uses TRBV9 and TRBJ2-1; TCRdb's D call of TRBD1 is untestable without DNA. This clonotype originated in a man younger than 35 in good health. The CDR3 sequence is CASSAQTGGLDEQFF.